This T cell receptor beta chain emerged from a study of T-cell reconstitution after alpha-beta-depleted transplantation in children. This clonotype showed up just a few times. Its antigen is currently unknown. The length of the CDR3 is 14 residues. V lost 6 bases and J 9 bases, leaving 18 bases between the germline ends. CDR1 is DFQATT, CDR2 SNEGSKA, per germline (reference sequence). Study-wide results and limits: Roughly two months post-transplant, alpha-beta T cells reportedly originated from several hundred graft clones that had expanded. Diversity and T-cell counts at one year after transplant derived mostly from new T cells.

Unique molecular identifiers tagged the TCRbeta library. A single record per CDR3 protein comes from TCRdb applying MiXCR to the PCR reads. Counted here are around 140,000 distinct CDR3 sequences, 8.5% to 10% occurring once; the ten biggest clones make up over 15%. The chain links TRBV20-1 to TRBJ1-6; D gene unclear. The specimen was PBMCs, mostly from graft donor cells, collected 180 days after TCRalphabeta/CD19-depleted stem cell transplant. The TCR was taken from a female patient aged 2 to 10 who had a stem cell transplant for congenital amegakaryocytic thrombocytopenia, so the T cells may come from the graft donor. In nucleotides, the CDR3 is TGCAGTGCCCTGCGGGGTAAACGGGGTTCACCCCTCCACTTT. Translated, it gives CSALRGKRGSPLHF.